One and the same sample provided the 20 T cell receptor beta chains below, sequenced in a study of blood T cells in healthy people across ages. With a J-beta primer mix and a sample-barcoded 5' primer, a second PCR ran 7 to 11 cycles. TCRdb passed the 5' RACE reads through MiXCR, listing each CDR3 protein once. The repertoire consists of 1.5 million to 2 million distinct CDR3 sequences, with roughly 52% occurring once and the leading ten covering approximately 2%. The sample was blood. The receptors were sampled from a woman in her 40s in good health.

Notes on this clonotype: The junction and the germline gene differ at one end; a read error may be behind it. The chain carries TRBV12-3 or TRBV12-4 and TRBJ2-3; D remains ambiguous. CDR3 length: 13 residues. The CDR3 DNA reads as TGTGCCAGCAGTTTGGCGAACACAGATACGCTGTATTTT. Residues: CASSLANTDTLYF.

The chain's CDR3 is CASGRGGSTYEQYF. The CDR3 bases are TGTGCCAGCGGCCGGGGGGGCAGCACCTACGAGCAGTACTTC. The gene calls are TRBV7-2 and TRBJ2-7; the match to TRBD2 covers 8 bases. The CDR3 is 14 amino acids. After removal of 8 bases from V and 2 bases from J, the junction contained 8 bases not matched to a gene. The germline V gene has CDR1 SGHTA and CDR2 FQGNSA.

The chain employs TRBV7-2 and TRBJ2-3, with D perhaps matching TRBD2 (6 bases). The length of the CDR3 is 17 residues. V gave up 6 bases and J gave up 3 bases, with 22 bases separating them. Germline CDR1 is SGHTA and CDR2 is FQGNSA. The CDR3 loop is CASRGVSGVAGTDTQYF. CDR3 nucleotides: TGTGCCAGCAGAGGGGTGTCGGGGGTGGCGGGGACAGATACGCAGTATTTT.

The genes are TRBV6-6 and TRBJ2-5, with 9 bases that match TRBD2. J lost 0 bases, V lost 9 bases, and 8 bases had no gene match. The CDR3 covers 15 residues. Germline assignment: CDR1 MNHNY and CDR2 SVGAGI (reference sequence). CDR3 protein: CASGQAGGDQETQYF. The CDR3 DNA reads TGTGCCAGTGGCCAAGCGGGGGGCGACCAAGAGACCCAGTACTTC.

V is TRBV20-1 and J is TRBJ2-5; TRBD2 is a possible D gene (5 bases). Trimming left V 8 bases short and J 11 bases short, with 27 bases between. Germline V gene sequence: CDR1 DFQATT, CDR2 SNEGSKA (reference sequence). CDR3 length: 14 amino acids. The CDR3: CSCEGMTTGNEQYF. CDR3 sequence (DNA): TGCAGTTGTGAGGGCATGACGACGGGGAATGAGCAGTACTTC.

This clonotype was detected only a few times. In DNA form, the CDR3 reads TGCAGTGCCCCAGCCGGACTGACCGTTAATGAGCAGTTCTTC. Its protein is CSAPAGLTVNEQFF. The rearrangement joins TRBV20-1 to TRBJ2-1; possible D gene TRBD2, 5 bases. The germline V gene has CDR1 DFQATT and CDR2 SNEGSKA (reference sequence). This CDR3 is built from 14 residues. V lost 6 bases and J 7 bases, leaving 19 bases between the germline ends.

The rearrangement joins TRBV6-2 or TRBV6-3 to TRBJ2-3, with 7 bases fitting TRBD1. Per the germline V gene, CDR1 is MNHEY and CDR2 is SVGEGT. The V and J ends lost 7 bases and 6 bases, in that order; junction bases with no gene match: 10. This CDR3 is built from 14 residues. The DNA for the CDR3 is TGTGCCAGCACCGAGCGCAGGGGGAGCGATACGCAGTATTTT. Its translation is CASTERRGSDTQYF.

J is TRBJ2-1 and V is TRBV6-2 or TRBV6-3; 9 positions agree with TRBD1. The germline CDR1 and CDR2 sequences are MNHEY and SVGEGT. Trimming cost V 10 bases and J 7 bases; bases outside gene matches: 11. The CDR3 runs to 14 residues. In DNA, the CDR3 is TGTGCCACCATGGGGACAGGGAGAGGGAATGAGCAGTTCTTC. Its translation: CATMGTGRGNEQFF.

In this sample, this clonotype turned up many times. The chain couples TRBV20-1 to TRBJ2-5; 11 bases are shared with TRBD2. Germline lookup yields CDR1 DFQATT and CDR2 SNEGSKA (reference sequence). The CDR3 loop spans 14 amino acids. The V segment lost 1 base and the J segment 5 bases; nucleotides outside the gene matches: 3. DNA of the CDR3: TGCAGTGCTAGAGTAGCGGGGGGGCGGGAGACCCAGTACTTC. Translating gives CSARVAGGRETQYF.

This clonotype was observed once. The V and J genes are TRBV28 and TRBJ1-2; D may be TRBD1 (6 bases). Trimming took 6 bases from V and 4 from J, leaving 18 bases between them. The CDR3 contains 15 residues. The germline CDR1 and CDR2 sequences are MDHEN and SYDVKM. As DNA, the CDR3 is TGTGCCAGCAGGTCACAGGGAGGATCCTTCTATGGCTACACCTTC. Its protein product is CASRSQGGSFYGYTF.

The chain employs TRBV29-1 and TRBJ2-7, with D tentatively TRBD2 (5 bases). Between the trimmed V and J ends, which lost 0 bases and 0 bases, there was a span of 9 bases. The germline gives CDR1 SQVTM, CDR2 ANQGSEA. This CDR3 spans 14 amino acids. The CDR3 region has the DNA TGCAGCGTTGAAGATCAAGGGAGCTCCTACGAGCAGTACTTC. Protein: CSVEDQGSSYEQYF.

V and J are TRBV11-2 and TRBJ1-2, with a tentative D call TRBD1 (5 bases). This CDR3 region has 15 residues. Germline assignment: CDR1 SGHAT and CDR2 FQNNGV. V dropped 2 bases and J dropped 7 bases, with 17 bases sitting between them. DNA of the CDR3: TGTGCCAGCAGCTTATTAGGGCCCCAGCAGGGTGGCTACACCTTC. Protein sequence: CASSLLGPQQGGYTF.

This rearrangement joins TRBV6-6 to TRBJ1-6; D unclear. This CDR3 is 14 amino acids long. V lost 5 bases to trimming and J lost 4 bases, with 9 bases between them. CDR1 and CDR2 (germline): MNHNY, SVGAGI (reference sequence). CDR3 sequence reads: CASSDDDYNSPLHF. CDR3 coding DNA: TGTGCCAGCAGTGACGACGATTATAATTCACCCCTCCACTTT.

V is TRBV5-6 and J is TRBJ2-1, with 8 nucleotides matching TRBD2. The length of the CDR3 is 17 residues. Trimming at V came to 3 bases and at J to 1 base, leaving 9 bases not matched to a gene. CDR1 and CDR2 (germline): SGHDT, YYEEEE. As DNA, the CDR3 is TGTGCCAGCAGCTCTAGCGCCCCGGGGGGGTCCTACAATGAGCAGTTCTTC. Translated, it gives CASSSSAPGGSYNEQFF.

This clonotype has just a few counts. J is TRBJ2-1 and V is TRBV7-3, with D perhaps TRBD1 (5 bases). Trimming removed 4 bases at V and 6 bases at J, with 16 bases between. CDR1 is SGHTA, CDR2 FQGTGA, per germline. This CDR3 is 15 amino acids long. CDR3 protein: CASSSPPSGPNEQFF. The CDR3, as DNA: TGTGCCAGCAGCTCCCCTCCTTCAGGGCCCAATGAGCAGTTCTTC.

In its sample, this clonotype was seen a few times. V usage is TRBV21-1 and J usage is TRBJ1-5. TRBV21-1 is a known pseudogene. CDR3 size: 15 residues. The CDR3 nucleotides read TGTGCCAGCAGCATAAGTGAGGATTTATTTCAGCCCCAGCATTTT. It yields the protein CASSISEDLFQPQHF.

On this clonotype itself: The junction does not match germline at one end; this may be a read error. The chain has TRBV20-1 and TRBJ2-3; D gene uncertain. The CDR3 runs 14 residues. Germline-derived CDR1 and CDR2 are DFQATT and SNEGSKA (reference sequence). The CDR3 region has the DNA TGCAGTGCTAGAGCTATTGGAGTGGCGGATACACAGTATTTT. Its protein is CSARAIGVADTQYF.

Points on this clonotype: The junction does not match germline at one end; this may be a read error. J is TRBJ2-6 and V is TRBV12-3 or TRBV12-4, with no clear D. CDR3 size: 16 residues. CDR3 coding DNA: TGTGCCAGCAGCTTAGCTTACCTCTCTGGGGCCAACGTCCTGACTTTC. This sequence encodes CASSLAYLSGANVLTF.

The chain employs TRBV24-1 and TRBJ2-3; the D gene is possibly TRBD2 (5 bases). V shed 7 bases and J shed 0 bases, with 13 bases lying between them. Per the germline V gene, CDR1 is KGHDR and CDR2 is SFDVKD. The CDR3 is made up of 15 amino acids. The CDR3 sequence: CATSRRRGSTDTQYF. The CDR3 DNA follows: TGTGCCACCAGCCGAAGGCGCGGGAGCACAGATACGCAGTATTTT.

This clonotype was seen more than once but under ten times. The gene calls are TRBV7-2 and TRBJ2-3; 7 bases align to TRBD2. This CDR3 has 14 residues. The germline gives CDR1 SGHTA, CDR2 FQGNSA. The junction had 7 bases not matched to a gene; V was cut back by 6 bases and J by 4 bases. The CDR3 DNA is TGTGCCAGCAGTCGGGGAGGGATGGCAGATACGCAGTATTTT. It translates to CASSRGGMADTQYF.